The 16 T cell receptor beta chains below were found in one sample sequenced in a study of T-cell reconstitution after alpha-beta-depleted transplantation in children. It was with unique molecular identifiers that the TCRbeta library was prepared. TCRdb reanalysed the PCR reads using MiXCR and keeps one entry per CDR3 protein. This table holds about 240,000 distinct CDR3 sequences, under 30% found once. Here the sequenced sample was PBMCs, taken before TCRalphabeta/CD19-depleted stem cell transplant. These receptors originate from a girl aged 2 to 10 with Fanconi anemia, due to receive a stem cell transplant.

This clonotype turned up a few times. This chain connects TRBV20-1 to TRBJ1-2, with a tentative D call TRBD1 (5 bases). The germline V gene has CDR1 DFQATT and CDR2 SNEGSKA (reference sequence). CDR3 length: 14 amino acids. V lost 3 bases, J lost 4 bases, and 15 bases lay in between. The chain's CDR3 is CSARGGGVGYGYTF. Here the CDR3 DNA reads TGCAGTGCTAGGGGGGGAGGGGTCGGCTATGGCTACACCTTC.

This chain joins TRBV6-4 and TRBJ2-3, with 7 bases matching TRBD1. Per germline, CDR1 MRHNA and CDR2 SNTAGT. V was pared by 5 bases and J by 1 base, with 6 bases of the junction left unmatched. This CDR3 region has 15 residues. This chain's CDR3 is CASSNRGPGTDTQYF. CDR3 nucleotide sequence: TGTGCCAGCAGTAACAGGGGACCAGGCACAGATACGCAGTATTTT.

Many counts were recorded for this clonotype. The chain has TRBV29-1 and TRBJ2-5, with D unclear. Trimming took 4 bases from V and 5 from J, leaving 20 bases between them. Germline V gives CDR1 SQVTM, CDR2 ANQGSEA. This CDR3 spans 15 amino acids. The CDR3 protein is CSVGPESGEGETQYF. The DNA for the CDR3 is TGCAGCGTTGGCCCCGAGAGTGGGGAAGGGGAGACCCAGTACTTC. Together with reference TRBV29-1 and TRBJ2-5, the CDR3 gives the full variable domain: SAVISQKPSRDICQRGTSLTIQCQVDSQVTMMFWYRQQPGQSLTLIATANQGSEATYESGFVIDKFPISRPNLTFSTLTVSNMSPEDSSIYLCSVGPESGEGETQYFGPGTRLLVL.

The sample holds many counts of this clonotype. As DNA, the CDR3 is TGCAGTGCTAGTGGGACTAGCGGGGACGCGGCCTACAATGAGCAGTTCTTC. Protein product: CSASGTSGDAAYNEQFF. J is TRBJ2-1 and V is TRBV20-1; 13 bases line up with TRBD2. V lost 3 bases and J lost 2; bases outside the gene matches: 7. The CDR3 is made up of 17 amino acids. Germline V gene lookup returns CDR1 DFQATT and CDR2 SNEGSKA (reference sequence).

V gene TRBV7-9 combines with J gene TRBJ2-3; D is unresolved. Germline lookup yields CDR1 SEHNR and CDR2 FQNEAQ (reference sequence). The V end was cut by 3 bases, the J end by 2 bases, with 15 bases between. The CDR3 runs 16 residues. The CDR3 region has the DNA TGTGCCAGCAGCTTCGGGCTCCTAGGCCACACAGATACGCAGTATTTT. This gives the protein CASSFGLLGHTDTQYF. Complete variable domain (other parts from reference TRBV7-9 and TRBJ2-3): DTGVSQNPRHKITKRGQNVTFRCDPISEHNRLYWYRQTLGQGPEFLTYFQNEAQLEKSRLLSDRFSAERPKGSFSTLEIQRTEQGDSAMYLCASSFGLLGHTDTQYFGPGTRLTVL.

This clonotype was observed many times. The rearrangement joins TRBV29-1 to TRBJ1-1; possible D gene TRBD1, 6 bases. Germline lookup yields CDR1 SQVTM and CDR2 ANQGSEA. CDR3 length equals 13 residues. The ends were cut back, 4 bases at V and 2 bases at J, with 11 bases in the middle. The CDR3 region has the DNA TGCAGCGTTGGTCACAGGGCAAACACTGAAGCTTTCTTT. Protein product: CSVGHRANTEAFF.

The rearrangement joins TRBV18 to TRBJ1-6; perhaps TRBD1 as D (5 bases). The CDR3 runs 16 residues. V dropped 2 bases and J dropped 10 bases, with 18 bases sitting between them. Germline V gives CDR1 KGHSH, CDR2 LQKENI. CDR3 DNA: TGTGCCAGCTCACCAACGGGGGACCGGACTTGGTCACCCCTCCACTTT. It translates to CASSPTGDRTWSPLHF.

The chain employs TRBV20-1 and TRBJ2-1; D not certain. In germline, CDR1 is DFQATT, CDR2 SNEGSKA (reference sequence). V was cut by 7 bases and J by 7 bases, with 11 bases left in between. The CDR3 sequence is 11 residues long. The CDR3 DNA is TGCAGTGAACTACTTGGAAATGAGCAGTTCTTC. Translated, it gives CSELLGNEQFF.

Only a few counts were recorded for this clonotype. The gene calls are TRBV11-3 and TRBJ2-1; TRBD2 matches 9 bases. The CDR3 runs to 15 residues. The germline CDR1 and CDR2 sequences are SGHNT and YENEEA. J was trimmed by 2 bases and V by 4 bases; bases with no gene match: 3. CDR3 in amino acids: CASSWGLAAYNEQFF. CDR3 nucleotide sequence: TGTGCCAGCAGCTGGGGACTAGCCGCCTACAATGAGCAGTTCTTC. The full variable domain, in which reference TRBV11-3 and TRBJ2-1 provide the parts outside the CDR3, is EAGVVQSPRYKIIEKKQPVAFWCNPISGHNTLYWYLQNLGQGPELLIRYENEEAVDDSQLPKDRFSAERLKGVDSTLKIQPAELGDSAVYLCASSWGLAAYNEQFFGPGTRLTVL.

The CDR3 nucleotides read TGCGCCAGCAGCTTGGCCAGCGGGAGGTCAGAGACCCAGTACTTC. Translation: CASSLASGRSETQYF. The V call is TRBV5-1, the J call TRBJ2-5; 9 bases are shared with TRBD2. Unmatched junction bases numbered 4, after V lost 0 bases and J lost 4 bases. The CDR3 runs to 15 residues. Germline-derived CDR1 and CDR2 are SGHRS and YFSETQ.

This clonotype was counted a few times. The chain recombines TRBV15 with TRBJ2-7; D call uncertain. In germline, CDR1 is LNHNV, CDR2 YYDKDF (reference sequence). V was pared by 0 bases and J by 5 bases, with 20 bases between. This CDR3 is built from 17 residues. For the CDR3, the DNA is TGTGCCACCAGCAGAGATCGAATCTGGGTTGTAACAGACGAGCAGTACTTC. It codes for CATSRDRIWVVTDEQYF. The full variable domain, completed using reference TRBV15 and TRBJ2-7, is DAMVIQNPRYQVTQFGKPVTLSCSQTLNHNVMYWYQQKSSQAPKLLFHYYDKDFNNEADTPDNFQSRRPNTSFCFLDIRSPGLGDTAMYLCATSRDRIWVVTDEQYFGPGTRLTVT.

The sample holds many counts of this clonotype. The V and J genes are TRBV20-1 and TRBJ2-7, with 8 positions matching TRBD1. CDR1 is DFQATT, CDR2 SNEGSKA, per germline (reference sequence). The CDR3 contains 16 residues. V lost 3 bases, J lost 3 bases, and 13 bases stayed unmatched. DNA for the CDR3: TGCAGTGCTAGGTCGGCAGGGGGCGCGTTTGGCTACGAGCAGTACTTC. This translates into CSARSAGGAFGYEQYF.

The chain joins TRBV6-1 to TRBJ2-5; 12 positions agree with TRBD2. The germline V gene encodes CDR1 MNHNS and CDR2 SASEGT. This CDR3 is built from 17 residues. Trimming removed 9 bases from V and 1 base from J; junction bases left unmatched: 12. This CDR3 reads CASRRPGTSGFQETQYF. The CDR3 DNA sequence: TGTGCCAGTAGAAGACCAGGGACTAGCGGGTTCCAAGAGACCCAGTACTTC.

The chain employs TRBV5-1 and TRBJ2-1; unclear D gene. CDR1 is SGHRS and CDR2 is YFSETQ in the germline V gene. The CDR3 loop spans 16 amino acids. Trimming cost V 2 bases and J 4 bases, with 16 bases left between them. In nucleotides, the CDR3 is TGCGCCAGCAGCTTATCGATCAGACAATCTTACAATGAGCAGTTCTTC. Protein: CASSLSIRQSYNEQFF. Filled out from reference TRBV5-1 and TRBJ2-1, the complete variable domain reads KAGVTQTPRYLIKTRGQQVTLSCSPISGHRSVSWYQQTPGQGLQFLFEYFSETQRNKGNFPGRFSGRQFSNSRSEMNVSTLELGDSALYLCASSLSIRQSYNEQFFGPGTRLTVL.

The chain links TRBV10-2 to TRBJ2-4, with 8 bases matching TRBD1. The CDR3 totals 16 residues. Losses at the gene ends were 8 bases for V and 6 bases for J; bases not matched to a gene: 15. The V gene's germline CDR1 is WSHSY and CDR2 SAAADI. The CDR3 loop reads CASALWTGFRRNIQYF. CDR3 nucleotides: TGCGCCAGCGCTTTATGGACAGGGTTCAGGAGAAACATTCAGTACTTC.

J is TRBJ2-1 and V is TRBV20-1, with TRBD2 matching over 13 bases. V lost 3 bases, J lost 13 bases, and 6 bases stayed unmatched. The CDR3 loop spans 13 amino acids. Germline CDR1 and CDR2: DFQATT and SNEGSKA (reference sequence). The CDR3 DNA reads as TGCAGTGCTAGTATTACTAGCGGGGGGGGACAGTTCTTC. Its protein product is CSASITSGGGQFF.